The 13 T cell receptor beta chains in this list originate from one sample, sequenced in a study of shared clonotypes between healthy human individuals (dated by TCRdb to 2020 to 2022). Libraries came from the immunoSEQ multiplex PCR assay. Not all clones reach the TCRdb copy of this immuneACCESS table, which keeps in-frame sequences only. Checked studies attribute under half of the gap to unresolved V genes and leave the rest unexplained. The sample contains hundreds of thousands of clones, 77% of them found a single time. The ten biggest clones cover around 13% of the sample. The sequencing sample was made of PBMCs. The receptors stem from a woman aged 40 to 50 in good health. Some clones in this sample may be carry-over from other donors' samples.

Comments on this clone: A far larger clone is one base from this, pointing to a likely read error. The chain links TRBV28 to TRBJ2-7, with 8 bases lining up with TRBD2. This CDR3 is 14 amino acids long. Germline V lookup: CDR1 MDHEN, CDR2 SYDVKM. This CDR3 is CASSLLAGHYEQCF. The DNA for the CDR3 is TGTGCCAGCAGTTTATTAGCGGGGCACTACGAGCAGTGCTTC.

The chain combines TRBV6-4 with TRBJ2-6; the D is unclear. Germline lookup yields CDR1 MRHNA and CDR2 SNTAGT. Between the trimmed V and J ends, which lost 3 bases and 0 bases, there was a span of 9 bases. The CDR3 is made up of 16 amino acids. The CDR3 DNA follows: TGTGCCAGCAGTGAGAGAGAAAGCTCTGGGGCCAACGTCCTGACTTTC. Protein sequence: CASSERESSGANVLTF.

The V and J genes are TRBV28 and TRBJ2-5; 14 nucleotides align to TRBD2. The CDR3 runs to 21 residues. The V and J ends lost 0 bases and 4 bases, in that order; junction bases with no gene match: 16. The germline V gene encodes CDR1 MDHEN and CDR2 SYDVKM. As DNA, the CDR3 is TGTGCCAGCAGTTTATGGGGGGGGACTAGCGGGAGCGGCTCGAGAGGAGAGACCCAGTACTTC. Its protein product is CASSLWGGTSGSGSRGETQYF.

The table lists this clone with a count of one. This chain links TRBV15 with TRBJ2-1, with 12 bases fitting TRBD2. Trimming cost V 0 bases and J 10 bases; bases outside gene matches: 13. CDR3 length: 18 amino acids. CDR1 is LNHNV and CDR2 is YYDKDF in the germline V gene (reference sequence). DNA of the CDR3: TGTGCCACCAGCAGAGATAAATCAGGGTGGACTAGCGGGACCGAGCAGTTCTTC. Encoded protein: CATSRDKSGWTSGTEQFF.

The rearrangement uses TRBV28 and TRBJ2-7; 9 bases are shared with TRBD2. CDR3 length: 15 amino acids. After removal of 7 bases from V and 10 bases from J, the junction contained 17 bases not matched to a gene. Per the germline V gene, CDR1 is MDHEN and CDR2 is SYDVKM. CDR3 in DNA: TGTGCCAGCACCCGGGTGGAGGGCGGGAGGGTCCCCCAGTACTTC. Protein: CASTRVEGGRVPQYF.

The gene calls are TRBV6-1 and TRBJ1-1; a possible D gene is TRBD1 (5 bases). The CDR3 has 12 amino acids. Trimming pared 6 bases from V and 2 bases from J, leaving 7 bases between. CDR1 and CDR2 (germline): MNHNS, SASEGT. The DNA of the CDR3 is TGTGCCAGCAGGGGGCCTAACACTGAAGCTTTCTTT. It translates to CASRGPNTEAFF.

This clone occurred many times. The same CDR3 arises from other DNA sequences in this sample as well. The chain recombines TRBV13 with TRBJ2-7, with 8 bases lining up with TRBD2. Germline CDR1 is PRHDT and CDR2 is FYEKMQ (reference sequence). With 0 bases clipped from V and 2 bases from J, the junction kept 6 bases outside the gene matches. This CDR3 comprises 16 residues. CDR3 residues: CASSLGASGGTYEQYF. The CDR3 coding sequence is TGTGCCAGCAGCTTAGGAGCGAGCGGGGGAACCTACGAGCAGTACTTC.

This clone was counted between two and nine times. V and J are TRBV4-2 and TRBJ2-2; TRBD1 might be the D (7 bases). CDR1 and CDR2 from the germline V gene are LGHNA and YNFKEQ. The ends were cut back, 3 bases at V and 1 base at J, with 9 bases in the middle. The CDR3 runs to 15 residues. As DNA, the CDR3 is TGTGCCAGCAGCCAGCGGGACAGGAACACCGGGGAGCTGTTTTTT. Residues: CASSQRDRNTGELFF.

This sequence joins TRBV5-1 and TRBJ2-7; D unclear. The V and J ends lost 1 base and 6 bases respectively, with 11 bases between them. Germline V gene lookup returns CDR1 SGHRS and CDR2 YFSETQ. This CDR3 comprises 13 residues. The CDR3 loop is CASSLRPGREQYF. The CDR3 nucleotides are TGCGCCAGCAGCTTGAGGCCAGGACGCGAGCAGTACTTC.

The chain couples TRBV6-6 to TRBJ1-2; D perhaps matches TRBD1 (5 bases). This CDR3 contains 15 residues. V was clipped by 2 bases and J by 4 bases, with 14 bases between them. Germline CDR1 and CDR2: MNHNY and SVGAGI (reference sequence). Here the CDR3 reads CASSYLIGGPYGYTF. CDR3 coding DNA: TGTGCCAGCAGTTACCTTATTGGGGGTCCCTATGGCTACACCTTC.

This clone has ten or more counts. This sequence joins TRBV18 and TRBJ2-1; 13 nucleotides match TRBD2. Germline CDR1 KGHSH, CDR2 LQKENI. The CDR3 has 21 amino acids. Trimming took 5 bases from V and 0 from J; bases not matched to a gene: 16. This CDR3 is CASSFPLTSGRPWSSYNEQFF. DNA of the CDR3: TGTGCCAGCTCATTTCCCTTGACTAGCGGGAGGCCATGGAGCTCCTACAATGAGCAGTTCTTC.

The chain is built from TRBV28 and TRBJ1-1; D uncertain. The CDR3 covers 16 residues. Germline loops: CDR1 MDHEN, CDR2 SYDVKM. Between the trimmed V and J ends, which lost 5 bases and 3 bases, there was a span of 19 bases. DNA of the CDR3: TGTGCCAGCAGTCGTTACTTGGCGTTATCGGACACTGAAGCTTTCTTT. Translating gives CASSRYLALSDTEAFF.

The J gene is TRBJ2-2, the V gene TRBV15; TRBD1 might be the D (5 bases). The V gene's germline CDR1 is LNHNV and CDR2 YYDKDF (reference sequence). The length of the CDR3 is 15 residues. V gave up 3 bases and J gave up 4 bases, with 12 bases separating them. The CDR3 loop is CATSRSGFLTGELFF. The CDR3 DNA reads as TGTGCCACCAGCAGGTCAGGGTTTCTCACCGGGGAGCTGTTTTTT.